These 32 T cell receptor beta chains originate from one sample sequenced in a study of beta chain features in type 1 diabetes. Every bit of the isolated RNA underwent reverse transcription, so sequencing read expressed TCRB transcripts. TCRdb's copy holds only in-frame clones and misses some; the assay was immunoSEQ multiplex PCR. The sample shows hundreds of thousands of clones, 15% to 20% of them seen only once. The specimen was naive CD4+ T cells from blood. These receptors were collected from a woman aged 18-29 years in good health.

This clone was counted a few times. The CDR3 DNA reads TGTGCCAGCAGTGAATCGGAGGGGATTTCACGAGGGCAGTACTTC. Translating it yields CASSESEGISRGQYF. The V gene is TRBV2, the J gene TRBJ2-7; a possible D gene is TRBD2 (6 bases). Germline CDR1 SNHLY, CDR2 FYNNEI. The CDR3 runs 15 residues. Trimming shortened V by 2 bases and J by 9 bases, and 20 bases separated the two germline ends.

For this clone: Other DNA sequences in this specimen translate into the identical CDR3. The CDR3 protein is CASSLDRANEQFF. The CDR3 region has the DNA TGTGCCAGCAGCTTAGATCGAGCAAATGAGCAGTTCTTC. This chain uses TRBV11-3 with TRBJ2-1; D is unclear. Germline-derived CDR1 and CDR2 are SGHNT and YENEEA. CDR3 length: 13 amino acids. Deletions cut 0 bases from V and 7 bases from J, with 7 bases between.

This clone occurred a few times. The gene calls are TRBV5-1 and TRBJ2-7; 12 bases match TRBD2. The CDR3 runs to 16 residues. With V trimmed by 4 bases and J by 3 bases, 8 bases remained unmatched. In germline, CDR1 is SGHRS, CDR2 YFSETQ. The CDR3 DNA sequence: TGCGCCAGCAGCGCAACCGGGACTAGCGGGTTCTACGAGCAGTACTTC. It encodes CASSATGTSGFYEQYF.

This clone was counted a few times. The chain joins TRBV5-6 to TRBJ2-1, with TRBD2 matching 10 bases. Germline V gene data show CDR1 as SGHDT and CDR2 as YYEEEE. The CDR3 extends over 17 amino acids. V was pared by 2 bases and J by 8 bases, with 13 bases of the junction left unmatched. The DNA for the CDR3 is TGTGCCAGCAGCTTAGGGCGGGGGACTAGCGTTATCCATGAGCAGTTCTTC. Its translation is CASSLGRGTSVIHEQFF.

This clone was seen only a few times. This chain joins TRBV20-1 and TRBJ2-1; D call uncertain. Germline CDR1 reads DFQATT; CDR2 reads SNEGSKA (reference sequence). Trimming stripped 3 bases from V and 13 bases from J, with 13 bases between. CDR3 size: 11 residues. CDR3: CSASDLGKQFF. The CDR3 DNA sequence: TGCAGTGCTAGTGATTTGGGAAAACAGTTCTTC.

A note on this clone: The same CDR3 arises from other DNA sequences in this sample as well. This chain uses TRBV18 with TRBJ1-5, with D possibly being TRBD1 (6 bases). In germline, CDR1 is KGHSH, CDR2 LQKENI. The CDR3 has 14 residues. V shed 3 bases and J shed 2 bases, with 8 bases lying between them. CDR3 protein: CASSPRGGNQPQHF. CDR3 in DNA: TGTGCCAGCTCACCCAGGGGCGGCAATCAGCCCCAGCATTTT. Complete variable domain (other parts from reference TRBV18 and TRBJ1-5): NAGVMQNPRHLVRRRGQEARLRCSPMKGHSHVYWYRQLPEEGLKFMVYLQKENIIDESGMPKERFSAEFPKEGPSILRIQQVVRGDSAAYFCASSPRGGNQPQHFGDGTRLSIL.

This clone came up once. Given a much more abundant clone one base away, this may be a read error. The sample has other DNA sequences that encode this CDR3 too. The chain has TRBV7-9 and TRBJ1-1; TRBD1 is a possible D gene (6 bases). Between the trimmed V and J ends, which lost 1 base and 1 base, there was a span of 7 bases. From germline, CDR1 is SEHNR and CDR2 FQNEAQ (reference sequence). This CDR3 spans 14 amino acids. CDR3 DNA: TGTGCCAGCAGCTTAGGACAGGCGAACACTGAAGCTTTCTTT. Translated, it gives CASSLGQANTEAFF.

This clone has a handful of counts. The J gene is TRBJ2-5, the V gene TRBV7-2; 8 bases map to TRBD1. Germline V gene data show CDR1 as SGHTA and CDR2 as FQGNSA. V dropped 6 bases and J dropped 5; count of bases not matched to a gene: 11. There are 15 residues in the CDR3. For the CDR3, the DNA is TGTGCCAGCAGGCCGGACAGGGTGGGTTTGGAGACCCAGTACTTC. It is translated as CASRPDRVGLETQYF.

The V call is TRBV7-2, the J call TRBJ1-2, with 7 positions matching TRBD1. V shed 5 bases and J 8 bases; nucleotides not matched to a gene: 11. The CDR3 consists of 14 residues. Germline CDR1 is SGHTA and CDR2 is FQGNSA. The CDR3 sequence: CASSRTGPRGGYTF. CDR3 nucleotide sequence: TGTGCCAGCAGCCGGACAGGACCCAGGGGCGGCTACACCTTC.

The chain has TRBV5-1 and TRBJ1-2; TRBD1 matches 9 bases. V lost 3 bases, J lost 6 bases, and 6 bases stayed unmatched. CDR3 length: 14 amino acids. Germline CDR1 reads SGHRS; CDR2 reads YFSETQ. The CDR3 DNA sequence: TGCGCCAGCAGCTCGGGACAGGGTGGAAATGGCTACACCTTC. Protein product: CASSSGQGGNGYTF.

This chain connects TRBV28 to TRBJ2-3, with TRBD1 matching 8 bases. Germline V gene lookup returns CDR1 MDHEN and CDR2 SYDVKM. This CDR3 spans 16 amino acids. The V and J ends lost 6 bases and 1 base, in that order; junction bases with no gene match: 9. The CDR3 DNA follows: TGTGCCAGCAGCCCCCTCCAGGGGGCTCGCACAGATACGCAGTATTTT. It yields the protein CASSPLQGARTDTQYF.

The chain employs TRBV18 and TRBJ2-1, with 7 bases matching TRBD2. The CDR3 loop spans 16 amino acids. V shed 6 bases, J shed 8 bases, and the junction held 16 bases outside the gene matches. The germline V gene has CDR1 KGHSH and CDR2 LQKENI. The CDR3 bases are TGTGCCAGCTCGCTTCGACCCGGGGACCGGGAGGATGAGCAGTTCTTC. Protein: CASSLRPGDREDEQFF.

Only a few counts were recorded for this clone. This rearrangement joins TRBV19 to TRBJ2-7; TRBD2 aligns across 14 bases. Losses at the gene ends were 4 bases for V and 3 bases for J; bases not matched to a gene: 5. Per the germline V gene, CDR1 is LNHDA and CDR2 is SQIVND (reference sequence). This CDR3 region has 16 residues. The CDR3 DNA is TGTGCCAGTAGTAGAGCCGGGACTAGCGGGAGCTACGAGCAGTACTTC. Protein sequence: CASSRAGTSGSYEQYF.

CDR3 nucleotides: TGCGCCAGCAGCTTGGTTACGACATATCGTAACACCGGGGAGCTGTTTTTT. Protein sequence: CASSLVTTYRNTGELFF. V is TRBV5-1 and J is TRBJ2-2; D gene unclear. V dropped 0 bases and J dropped 2 bases, with 14 bases sitting between them. Germline V lookup: CDR1 SGHRS, CDR2 YFSETQ. The CDR3 covers 17 residues.

The chain links TRBV6-1 to TRBJ2-5; 8 bases match TRBD1. Unmatched junction bases numbered 6, after V lost 2 bases and J lost 4 bases. The germline V gene has CDR1 MNHNS and CDR2 SASEGT. The CDR3 runs to 15 residues. The CDR3 region is CASSEWRQGRETQYF. CDR3 in DNA: TGTGCCAGCAGTGAATGGAGACAGGGGAGAGAGACCCAGTACTTC.

The V gene is TRBV6-6, the J gene TRBJ1-1; TRBD1 matches at 9 bases. Losses at the gene ends were 4 bases for V and 9 bases for J; bases not matched to a gene: 9. The CDR3 totals 14 residues. Germline V gene data show CDR1 as MNHNY and CDR2 as SVGAGI (reference sequence). The CDR3 coding sequence is TGTGCCAGCAGTTTCGGGACAGGGCGATCCAAAGCTTTCTTT. It encodes CASSFGTGRSKAFF.

Only one count was recorded for this clone. The rearrangement joins TRBV7-2 to TRBJ2-7; D possibly corresponds to TRBD1 (5 bases). Germline V gives CDR1 SGHTA, CDR2 FQGNSA. The CDR3 loop spans 12 amino acids. V was clipped by 8 bases and J by 5 bases, with 13 bases between them. CDR3 nucleotide sequence: TGTGCCAGCGGGATGGACACCAACGAGCAGTACTTC. Its translation: CASGMDTNEQYF.

This clone was found a few times. This chain joins TRBV4-2 and TRBJ1-2; D might be TRBD1 (5 bases). The CDR3 sequence is 17 residues long. Germline-derived CDR1 and CDR2 are LGHNA and YNFKEQ. The V end lost 0 bases, the J end lost 0 bases, and 14 bases lay between the germline ends. CDR3 DNA sequence: TGTGCCAGCAGCCAAGATCTGAGGACAACGACTAACTATGGCTACACCTTC. It specifies CASSQDLRTTTNYGYTF.

CDR3 DNA: TGCGCCAGCAGCCCCGGGACCTGGAGCTCCTACAATGAGCAGTTCTTC. As protein: CASSPGTWSSYNEQFF. The rearrangement uses TRBV5-1 and TRBJ2-1, with D perhaps matching TRBD1 or TRBD2 (5 bases each). V lost 4 bases and J lost 0, with 14 bases in between. Germline V lookup: CDR1 SGHRS, CDR2 YFSETQ. The CDR3 contains 16 residues.

The CDR3 is CASKDRGYNEQFF. The CDR3 DNA reads as TGTGCCAGCAAGGACAGGGGGTACAATGAGCAGTTCTTC. The V gene is TRBV28, the J gene TRBJ2-1; 10 nucleotides match TRBD1. With V trimmed by 7 bases and J by 4 bases, 1 base remained unmatched. Germline lookup yields CDR1 MDHEN and CDR2 SYDVKM. The CDR3 extends over 13 amino acids.

In its sample, this clone was seen a few times. The chain is built from TRBV10-3 and TRBJ2-3; weak D call: TRBD2 (6 bases). Germline lookup yields CDR1 ENHRY and CDR2 SYGVKD. The CDR3 loop spans 15 amino acids. The V and J ends lost 6 bases and 8 bases respectively, with 21 bases between them. CDR3 residues: CAIREAGGSVTTQYF. Written as DNA, the CDR3 is TGTGCCATCAGGGAAGCCGGGGGATCAGTTACTACGCAGTATTTT.

The chain has TRBV27 and TRBJ2-1; unclear D gene. CDR1 and CDR2 from the germline V gene are MNHEY and SMNVEV (reference sequence). The CDR3 contains 13 residues. Trimming shortened V by 3 bases and J by 4 bases, and 7 bases separated the two germline ends. CDR3 coding DNA: TGTGCCAGCAGTTTTGGCAGGTACAATGAGCAGTTCTTC. Its protein product is CASSFGRYNEQFF.

This clone appeared a few times. V is TRBV15 and J is TRBJ1-4, with no clear D. CDR3 length: 15 amino acids. V was trimmed by 1 base and J by 8 bases, leaving 14 bases between them. The germline V gene has CDR1 LNHNV and CDR2 YYDKDF (reference sequence). The CDR3 protein is CATSRVTGLGEKLFF. CDR3 in DNA: TGTGCCACCAGCAGAGTTACGGGCCTCGGGGAAAAACTGTTTTTT.

Only a few counts were recorded for this clone. The chain combines TRBV7-2 with TRBJ2-7, with D possibly being TRBD2 (6 bases). Germline CDR1 is SGHTA and CDR2 is FQGNSA. Trimming shortened V by 5 bases and J by 4 bases, and 12 bases separated the two germline ends. This CDR3 has 13 residues. DNA for the CDR3: TGTGCCAGCAGCCGGACGGGACTTTACGAGCAGTACTTC. Amino acids: CASSRTGLYEQYF.

This clone showed up just a few times. The J gene is TRBJ1-2, the V gene TRBV5-6; TRBD1 might be the D (6 bases). Germline V CDR1 and CDR2: SGHDT, YYEEEE. The ends were cut back, 6 bases at V and 3 bases at J, with 15 bases in the middle. This CDR3 has 14 residues. The CDR3 protein is CASTMRGGHYGYTF. CDR3 coding DNA: TGTGCCAGCACCATGAGGGGGGGGCACTATGGCTACACCTTC.

This clone has a handful of counts. V usage is TRBV28 and J usage is TRBJ1-5; a weak D match, TRBD1 (5 bases). This CDR3 is built from 12 residues. Germline V gene sequence: CDR1 MDHEN, CDR2 SYDVKM. The germline V and J ends were trimmed by 6 bases and 6 bases, with 9 bases remaining between them. The CDR3 loop is CASRSGFQPQHF. CDR3 DNA sequence: TGTGCCAGCAGGTCAGGGTTTCAGCCCCAGCATTTT. Combining the CDR3 with reference TRBV28 and TRBJ1-5 gives the whole variable domain DVKVTQSSRYLVKRTGEKVFLECVQDMDHENMFWYRQDPGLGLRLIYFSYDVKMKEKGDIPEGYSVSREKKERFSLILESASTNQTSMYLCASRSGFQPQHFGDGTRLSIL.

This clone was picked up a small number of times. DNA of the CDR3: TGTGCCAGCAGTTTCCTGGGCAGGGGTGGATCTGAAGCTTTCTTT. It encodes CASSFLGRGGSEAFF. The chain is built from TRBV27 and TRBJ1-1; perhaps TRBD1 as D (6 bases). Trimming cost V 3 bases and J 6 bases, with 17 bases left between them. In germline, CDR1 is MNHEY, CDR2 SMNVEV (reference sequence). The CDR3 runs 15 residues.

This clone has just a few counts. The gene calls are TRBV7-9 and TRBJ2-5, with 9 bases lining up with TRBD2. The CDR3 sequence is 16 residues long. V lost 4 bases and J lost 2; bases outside the gene matches: 8. Germline-derived CDR1 and CDR2 are SEHNR and FQNEAQ (reference sequence). CDR3 nucleotide sequence: TGTGCCAGCAGCTCGAATCCTAGCGGGGCACAAGAGACCCAGTACTTC. Encoded protein: CASSSNPSGAQETQYF.

This clone was counted only a few times. This chain connects TRBV7-9 to TRBJ1-1; 7 bases line up with TRBD1. V was pared by 8 bases and J by 5 bases, with 11 bases of the junction left unmatched. Germline values: CDR1 SEHNR, CDR2 FQNEAQ (reference sequence). The CDR3 loop spans 14 amino acids. CDR3 sequence: CASGTYRGGTEAFF. The CDR3 DNA follows: TGTGCCAGCGGAACCTACAGGGGAGGGACTGAAGCTTTCTTT.

This chain joins TRBV5-6 and TRBJ1-1, with a weak D call TRBD1 (5 bases). CDR1 and CDR2 (germline): SGHDT, YYEEEE. Deletions cut 4 bases from V and 2 bases from J, with 15 bases between. The CDR3 is 15 residues long. CDR3 nucleotide sequence: TGTGCCAGCAGCCCGGGACGGGTAGGAAACACTGAAGCTTTCTTT. Translation gives CASSPGRVGNTEAFF.

This chain links TRBV6-6 with TRBJ2-1; TRBD2 matches 13 bases. CDR3 length: 14 residues. Germline V gene lookup returns CDR1 MNHNY and CDR2 SVGAGI (reference sequence). J was trimmed by 6 bases and V by 7 bases; bases with no gene match: 3. The CDR3 loop is CASTRLAGGNEQFF. CDR3 nucleotides: TGTGCCAGCACGAGACTAGCGGGAGGCAATGAGCAGTTCTTC.

V usage is TRBV2 and J usage is TRBJ2-1; 7 bases fit TRBD1. CDR1 is SNHLY, CDR2 FYNNEI, per germline. The CDR3 length is 15 residues. CDR3 protein: CGARLGTALTNEQFF. The CDR3 nucleotides are TGTGGCGCGAGGCTGGGGACAGCCCTAACCAATGAGCAGTTCTTC.